The next 18 T cell receptor beta chains were all read from a single sample in a study of technical replicates of blood from a handful of donors. Sequenced by immunoSEQ multiplex PCR; TCRdb stores in-frame clones only, minus some. The sample has 74,000 or so clones, 95% to 97% seen once; the top ten hold 0.3% to 0.35%. Input material: T cells isolated from PBMCs. The receptors were sampled from a human donor in good health.

The chain couples TRBV9 to TRBJ2-5, with TRBD2 matching over 14 bases. The germline V gene has CDR1 SGDLS and CDR2 YYNGEE. V shed 3 bases and J 5 bases; nucleotides not matched to a gene: 9. The CDR3 length is 17 residues. CDR3 region: CASSERLAGGPGETQYF. In nucleotides, the CDR3 is TGTGCCAGCAGCGAAAGACTAGCGGGAGGGCCTGGGGAGACCCAGTACTTC.

V gene TRBV9 combines with J gene TRBJ2-1, with D uncertain. V was clipped by 3 bases and J by 2 bases, with 12 bases between them. Germline CDR1 SGDLS, CDR2 YYNGEE. This CDR3 contains 15 residues. CDR3 sequence: CASSAMVAAYNEQFF. The CDR3, as DNA: TGTGCCAGCAGCGCAATGGTTGCGGCCTACAATGAGCAGTTCTTC.

The chain combines TRBV2 with TRBJ1-2; D remains ambiguous. Germline assignment: CDR1 SNHLY and CDR2 FYNNEI. V gave up 1 base and J gave up 4 bases, with 4 bases separating them. This CDR3 is built from 12 residues. The CDR3 DNA sequence: TGTGCCAGCAGTGAAGACAGCTATGGCTACACCTTC. Protein: CASSEDSYGYTF.

The V and J genes are TRBV4-1 and TRBJ2-1; a possible D gene is TRBD1 (6 bases). CDR3 length equals 16 residues. Germline CDR1 is MGHRA and CDR2 is YSYEKL. Trimming pared 1 base from V and 7 bases from J, leaving 17 bases between. The CDR3 bases are TGCGCCAGCAGCCAAGGGGCCGGTGCAGGGGAAAATGAGCAGTTCTTC. This encodes CASSQGAGAGENEQFF.

Written as DNA, the CDR3 is TGTGCCAGCAGCTTGGACGGGAGGGCCCACAATGAGCAGTTCTTC. Translated, it gives CASSLDGRAHNEQFF. The chain couples TRBV5-6 to TRBJ2-1; 8 nucleotides align to TRBD2. Germline V gene sequence: CDR1 SGHDT, CDR2 YYEEEE. V was pared by 0 bases and J by 5 bases, with 4 bases of the junction left unmatched. This CDR3 is built from 15 residues.

The V call is TRBV28, the J call TRBJ2-2, with 8 bases matching TRBD1. The V gene end was trimmed by 10 bases and the J gene end by 4 bases; junction bases not matched to a gene: 5. The CDR3 is made up of 13 amino acids. Germline lookup yields CDR1 MDHEN and CDR2 SYDVKM. Written as DNA, the CDR3 is TGTGCCATCGGACAGGGAGGCACCGGGGAGCTGTTTTTT. Translating gives CAIGQGGTGELFF.

This sequence joins TRBV13 and TRBJ2-7; D perhaps matches TRBD1 (5 bases). The CDR3 runs 14 residues. Trimming took 5 bases from V and 5 from J, leaving 16 bases between them. Germline V gene sequence: CDR1 PRHDT, CDR2 FYEKMQ (reference sequence). CDR3 in amino acids: CASSPTRTIHEQYF. The CDR3 nucleotides are TGTGCCAGCAGCCCAACAAGGACAATCCACGAGCAGTACTTC. The entire variable domain, with the rest obtained from reference TRBV13 and TRBJ2-7, is as follows: AAGVIQSPRHLIKEKRETATLKCYPIPRHDTVYWYQQGPGQDPQFLISFYEKMQSDKGSIPDRFSAQQFSDYHSELNMSSLELGDSALYFCASSPTRTIHEQYFGPGTRLTVT.

The chain couples TRBV11-2 to TRBJ1-2; TRBD1 agrees at 7 bases. The CDR3 has 13 residues. Germline V lookup: CDR1 SGHAT, CDR2 FQNNGV. The trim removed 5 bases at V and 7 bases at J, leaving 7 bases unmatched. CDR3 bases: TGTGCCAGCAGCCCGACAGGGTCGGGTGGCTACACCTTC. Translation gives CASSPTGSGGYTF.

This clone was observed a single time. The rearrangement joins TRBV27 to TRBJ1-2; D possibly corresponds to TRBD1 (5 bases). This CDR3 has 16 residues. Per germline, CDR1 MNHEY and CDR2 SMNVEV (reference sequence). V was clipped by 4 bases and J by 2 bases, with 17 bases between them. The CDR3 coding sequence is TGTGCCAGCAGTTCGTGGGACGGGAGACTGAACTATGGCTACACCTTC. This gives the protein CASSSWDGRLNYGYTF.

This chain uses TRBV6-5 with TRBJ1-3; D is unclear. The CDR3 is 13 residues long. Trimming took 8 bases from V and 3 from J, leaving 11 bases between them. CDR1 and CDR2 (germline): MNHEY, SVGAGI. Here the CDR3 DNA reads TGTGCCAGCTCAGGCGCCTTTGGAAACACCATATATTTT. Translating gives CASSGAFGNTIYF.

This clone was picked up one time. This chain uses TRBV28 with TRBJ1-5, with 8 nucleotides matching TRBD1. The J segment lost 3 bases and the V segment lost 6 bases, leaving 13 bases of the junction unmatched. Looked up from germline, CDR1 is MDHEN and CDR2 is SYDVKM. The CDR3 runs to 17 residues. As DNA, the CDR3 is TGTGCCAGCAGCGCCCTGGGGACAGGCCCACTCAATCAGCCCCAGCATTTT. This codes for CASSALGTGPLNQPQHF.

On this clone: Other DNA sequences of this sample code for an identical CDR3. The chain joins TRBV5-1 to TRBJ2-5; D perhaps matches TRBD2 (5 bases). Germline loops: CDR1 SGHRS, CDR2 YFSETQ. V was trimmed by 2 bases and J by 5 bases, leaving 10 bases between them. The CDR3 has 13 amino acids. CDR3 nucleotide sequence: TGCGCCAGCAGCTTAGTTCCGGGGGAGACCCAGTACTTC. As protein: CASSLVPGETQYF.

The chain links TRBV6-6 to TRBJ1-5, with D maybe TRBD1 (5 bases). Deletions cut 0 bases from V and 9 bases from J, with 9 bases between. The V gene's germline CDR1 is MNHNY and CDR2 SVGAGI (reference sequence). The length of the CDR3 is 13 residues. Here the CDR3 DNA reads TGTGCCAGCAGTTACTCACCAGGGTTGCCCCAGCATTTT. It encodes CASSYSPGLPQHF.

This clone appeared a single time. CDR3 sequence reads: CASRWGQGAGNGELFF. In DNA, the CDR3 is TGTGCCAGTCGATGGGGACAGGGGGCGGGTAACGGGGAGCTGTTTTTT. The chain has TRBV19 and TRBJ2-2, with 12 bases lining up with TRBD1. V shed 8 bases, J shed 7 bases, and the junction held 11 bases outside the gene matches. From germline, CDR1 is LNHDA and CDR2 SQIVND (reference sequence). The CDR3 extends over 16 amino acids. The full variable domain, completed using reference TRBV19 and TRBJ2-2, is DGGITQSPKYLFRKEGQNVTLSCEQNLNHDAMYWYRQDPGQGLRLIYYSQIVNDFQKGDIAEGYSVSREKKESFPLTVTSAQKNPTAFYLCASRWGQGAGNGELFFGEGSRLTVL.

This rearrangement joins TRBV2 to TRBJ1-2; TRBD1 matches at 9 bases. Germline V CDR1 and CDR2: SNHLY, FYNNEI. The CDR3 runs 13 residues. V shed 6 bases, J shed 3 bases, and the junction held 2 bases outside the gene matches. CDR3 residues: CASRTGGDYGYTF. CDR3 nucleotides: TGTGCCAGCAGGACAGGGGGGGACTATGGCTACACCTTC.

V and J are TRBV6-5 and TRBJ2-7, with TRBD2 as a possible D gene (6 bases). The CDR3 is 13 residues long. The V end was cut by 4 bases, the J end by 4 bases, with 11 bases between. Germline V CDR1 and CDR2: MNHEY, SVGAGI. For the CDR3, the DNA is TGTGCCAGCAGTTTAAGTGCGGGATACGAGCAGTACTTC. Translating it yields CASSLSAGYEQYF.

The gene calls are TRBV2 and TRBJ2-2, with D uncertain. The germline V gene encodes CDR1 SNHLY and CDR2 FYNNEI. The CDR3 loop spans 11 amino acids. The V end was cut by 8 bases, the J end by 7 bases, with 8 bases between. CDR3 protein: CASVDFGELFF. In DNA, the CDR3 is TGTGCCAGCGTTGACTTCGGGGAGCTGTTTTTT.

The V gene is TRBV7-9, the J gene TRBJ1-2; tentative D call: TRBD1 (6 bases). The length of the CDR3 is 15 residues. Trimming cost V 8 bases and J 8 bases, with 24 bases left between them. From germline, CDR1 is SEHNR and CDR2 FQNEAQ (reference sequence). CDR3 nucleotides: TGTGCCAGCTTCGGACGCGGGGGGCTGGTGAGGGGCTACACCTTC. This translates into CASFGRGGLVRGYTF.